Below, 9 T cell receptor beta chains from the same sample are listed, as sequenced in a study of blood T cell repertoires in COVID-19. The repertoire was sequenced with immunoSEQ multiplex PCR; TCRdb's copy has only in-frame clones and lacks some. The sample contains around 270,000 clones, approximately 90% of which appear only once. The sample taken for sequencing was peripheral blood. These receptors all stem from a man between 40 and 49 years old with acute or convalescent COVID-19.

The chain carries TRBV14 and TRBJ1-1; D remains unclear. The V end was cut by 4 bases, the J end by 1 base, with 7 bases between. CDR1 and CDR2 (germline): SGHDN, FVKESK. This CDR3 contains 13 residues. Here the CDR3 DNA reads TGTGCCAGCAGCCCTCTAGGGAACACTGAAGCTTTCTTT. This encodes CASSPLGNTEAFF.

The gene calls are TRBV19 and TRBJ1-2, with D possibly being TRBD1 (6 bases). Germline CDR1 and CDR2: LNHDA and SQIVND (reference sequence). This CDR3 has 17 amino acids. Trimming removed 0 bases from V and 2 bases from J, with 16 bases in between. CDR3 loop: CASSIDYRQDANYGYTF. For the CDR3, the DNA is TGTGCCAGTAGTATAGATTATCGACAGGATGCCAACTATGGCTACACCTTC.

This chain uses TRBV6-2 or TRBV6-3 with TRBJ1-1, with 7 bases identical to TRBD1. The V gene end was trimmed by 5 bases and the J gene end by 5 bases; junction bases not matched to a gene: 5. Looked up from germline, CDR1 is MNHEY and CDR2 is SVGEGT. There are 13 residues in the CDR3. CDR3 sequence reads: CASSRQGGTEAFF. As DNA, the CDR3 is TGTGCCAGCAGTCGACAGGGCGGGACTGAAGCTTTCTTT.

V and J are TRBV5-4 and TRBJ1-2, with a weak D call TRBD1 (5 bases). Germline loops: CDR1 SGHNT, CDR2 YYREEE (reference sequence). The germline V and J ends were trimmed by 4 bases and 6 bases, with 13 bases remaining between them. The CDR3 length is 13 residues. CDR3 bases: TGTGCCAGCAGCGAACGGGGGGGTGATGGCTACACCTTC. It codes for CASSERGGDGYTF.

The chain links TRBV6-5 to TRBJ1-1; D perhaps matches TRBD1 (6 bases). CDR3 length: 12 amino acids. Trimming pared 8 bases from V and 10 bases from J, leaving 17 bases between. Germline V gives CDR1 MNHEY, CDR2 SVGAGI. CDR3 sequence (DNA): TGTGCCAGCGCCTCCAGGGACAACAGAGCTTTCTTT. Its protein is CASASRDNRAFF.

This chain uses TRBV11-3 with TRBJ2-1; D possibly corresponds to TRBD2 (6 bases). Germline V gene sequence: CDR1 SGHNT, CDR2 YENEEA. The CDR3 has 13 amino acids. V was shortened by 5 bases and J by 10 bases, with 15 bases between the two germline ends. DNA for the CDR3: TGTGCCAGCAGCCCCTGGGCGGGAAGGGAGCAGTTCTTC. Amino acids: CASSPWAGREQFF.

The V and J genes are TRBV6-5 and TRBJ1-1; TRBD1 agrees at 7 bases. CDR1 and CDR2 (germline): MNHEY, SVGAGI. V lost 6 bases to trimming and J lost 4 bases; unmatched junction nucleotides: 5. The CDR3 has 13 amino acids. The CDR3 reads CASRQTGITEAFF. Here the CDR3 DNA reads TGTGCCAGCAGGCAGACAGGGATCACTGAAGCTTTCTTT.

V is TRBV6-5 and J is TRBJ2-7, with D possibly being TRBD2 (6 bases). Germline loops: CDR1 MNHEY, CDR2 SVGAGI. The CDR3 has 13 amino acids. Between the trimmed V and J ends, which lost 7 bases and 6 bases, there was a span of 16 bases. CDR3 region: CASKWTTDGEQYF. In DNA form, the CDR3 reads TGTGCCAGCAAATGGACTACCGACGGCGAGCAGTACTTC.

The V and J genes are TRBV15 and TRBJ1-5; 9 nucleotides line up with TRBD1. The J segment lost 2 bases and the V segment lost 2 bases, leaving 4 bases of the junction unmatched. This CDR3 spans 16 amino acids. CDR1 LNHNV and CDR2 YYDKDF come from the germline V gene (reference sequence). CDR3 residues: CATSRQGQGGNQPQHF. CDR3 sequence (DNA): TGTGCCACCAGCAGACAGGGACAGGGCGGCAATCAGCCCCAGCATTTT.